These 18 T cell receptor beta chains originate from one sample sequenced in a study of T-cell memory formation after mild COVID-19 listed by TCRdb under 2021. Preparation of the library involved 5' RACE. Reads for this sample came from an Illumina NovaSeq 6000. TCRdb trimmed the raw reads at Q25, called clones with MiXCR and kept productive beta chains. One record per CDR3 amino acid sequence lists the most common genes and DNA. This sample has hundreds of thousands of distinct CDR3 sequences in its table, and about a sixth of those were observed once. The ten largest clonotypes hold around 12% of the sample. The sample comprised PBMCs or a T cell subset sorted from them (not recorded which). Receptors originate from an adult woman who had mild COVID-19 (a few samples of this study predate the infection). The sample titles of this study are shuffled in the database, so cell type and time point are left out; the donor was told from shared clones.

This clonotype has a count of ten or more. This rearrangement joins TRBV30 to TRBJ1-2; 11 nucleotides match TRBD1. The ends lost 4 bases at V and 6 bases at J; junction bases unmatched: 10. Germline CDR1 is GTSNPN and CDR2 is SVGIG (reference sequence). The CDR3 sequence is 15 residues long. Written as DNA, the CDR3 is TGTGCCTGGATGGACAGGGGGCGCATCAGGGATGGCTACACCTTC. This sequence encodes CAWMDRGRIRDGYTF.

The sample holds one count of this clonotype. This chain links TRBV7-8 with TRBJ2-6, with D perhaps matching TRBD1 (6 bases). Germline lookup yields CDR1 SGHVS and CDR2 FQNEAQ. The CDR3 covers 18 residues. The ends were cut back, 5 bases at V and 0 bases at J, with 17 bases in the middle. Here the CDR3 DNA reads TGTGCCAGCAGCCAATTACAGGGTCTAAGCTCTGGGGCCAACGTCCTGACTTTC. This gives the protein CASSQLQGLSSGANVLTF.

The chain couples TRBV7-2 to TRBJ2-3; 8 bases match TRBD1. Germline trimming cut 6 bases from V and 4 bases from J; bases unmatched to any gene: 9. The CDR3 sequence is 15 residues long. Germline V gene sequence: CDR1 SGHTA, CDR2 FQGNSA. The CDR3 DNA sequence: TGTGCCAGCAGACCGAACAGGGGGATCCCAGATACGCAGTATTTT. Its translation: CASRPNRGIPDTQYF.

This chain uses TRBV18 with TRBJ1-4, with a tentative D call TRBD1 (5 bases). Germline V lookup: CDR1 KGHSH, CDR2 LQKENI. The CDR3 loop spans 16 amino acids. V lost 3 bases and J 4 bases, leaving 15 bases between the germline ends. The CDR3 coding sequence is TGTGCCAGCTCACCTTTGGACACCGCAATTAATGAAAAACTGTTTTTT. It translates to CASSPLDTAINEKLFF.

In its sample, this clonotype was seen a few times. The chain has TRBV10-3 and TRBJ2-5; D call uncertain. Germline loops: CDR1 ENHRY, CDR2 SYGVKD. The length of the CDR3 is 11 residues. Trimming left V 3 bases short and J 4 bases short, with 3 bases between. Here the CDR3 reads CAISEGETQYF. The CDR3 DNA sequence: TGTGCCATCAGTGAAGGAGAGACCCAGTACTTC.

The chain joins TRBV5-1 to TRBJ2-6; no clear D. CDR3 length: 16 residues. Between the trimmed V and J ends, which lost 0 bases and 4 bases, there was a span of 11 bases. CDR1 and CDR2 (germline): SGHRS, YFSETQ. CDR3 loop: CASSLEPVPGANVLTF. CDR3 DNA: TGCGCCAGCAGCTTGGAACCGGTCCCGGGGGCCAACGTCCTGACTTTC.

CDR3 DNA: TGTGCCAGTAGTATAGATCGGAGCTCCTACAATGAGCAGTTCTTC. Its protein product is CASSIDRSSYNEQFF. This chain links TRBV19 with TRBJ2-1, with unresolved D. From germline, CDR1 is LNHDA and CDR2 SQIVND (reference sequence). Trimming removed 0 bases at V and 0 bases at J, with 6 bases between. The CDR3 loop spans 15 amino acids. The whole variable domain, filled in from reference TRBV19 and TRBJ2-1, reads DGGITQSPKYLFRKEGQNVTLSCEQNLNHDAMYWYRQDPGQGLRLIYYSQIVNDFQKGDIAEGYSVSREKKESFPLTVTSAQKNPTAFYLCASSIDRSSYNEQFFGPGTRLTVL.

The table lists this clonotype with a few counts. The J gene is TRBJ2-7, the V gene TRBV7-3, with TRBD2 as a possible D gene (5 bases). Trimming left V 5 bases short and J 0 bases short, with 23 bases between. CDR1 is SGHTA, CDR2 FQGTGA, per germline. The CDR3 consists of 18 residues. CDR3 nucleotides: TGTGCCAGCAGCCTTAATCCGGGAATTTCAGTCCCCTCCTACGAGCAGTACTTC. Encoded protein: CASSLNPGISVPSYEQYF.

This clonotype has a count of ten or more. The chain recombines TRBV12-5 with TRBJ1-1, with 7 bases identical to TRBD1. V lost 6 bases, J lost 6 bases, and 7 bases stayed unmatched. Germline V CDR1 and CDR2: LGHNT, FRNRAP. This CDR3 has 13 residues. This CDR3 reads CASGLTGQAEAFF. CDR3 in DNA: TGTGCTAGTGGCCTGACAGGGCAGGCTGAAGCTTTCTTT. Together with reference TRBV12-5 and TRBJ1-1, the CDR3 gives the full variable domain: DARVTQTPRHKVTEMGQEVTMRCQPILGHNTVFWYRQTMMQGLELLAYFRNRAPLDDSGMPKDRFSAEMPDATLATLKIQPSEPRDSAVYFCASGLTGQAEAFFGQGTRLTVV.

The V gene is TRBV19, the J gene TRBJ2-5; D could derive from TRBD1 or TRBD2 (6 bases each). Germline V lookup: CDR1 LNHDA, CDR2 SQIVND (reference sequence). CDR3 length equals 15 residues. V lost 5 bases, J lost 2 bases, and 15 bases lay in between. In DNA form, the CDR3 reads TGTGCCAGTAGTGCTCGAGGGGGGATACAAGAGACCCAGTACTTC. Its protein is CASSARGGIQETQYF.

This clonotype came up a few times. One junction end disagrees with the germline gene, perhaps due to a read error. CDR3 coding DNA: TGCAGCGCTACGATAGCGGGGACAGATACGCAGTATTTT. It specifies CSATIAGTDTQYF. This chain joins TRBV20-1 and TRBJ2-3, with 8 bases lining up with TRBD2. Germline V gene data show CDR1 as DFQATT and CDR2 as SNEGSKA (reference sequence). The CDR3 has 13 residues.

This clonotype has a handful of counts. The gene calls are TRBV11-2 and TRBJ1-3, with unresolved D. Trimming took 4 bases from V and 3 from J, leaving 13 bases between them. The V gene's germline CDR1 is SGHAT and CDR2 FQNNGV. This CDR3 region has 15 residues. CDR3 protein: CASSSGRADGNTIYF. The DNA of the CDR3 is TGTGCCAGCAGCTCCGGGCGTGCGGATGGAAACACCATATATTTT. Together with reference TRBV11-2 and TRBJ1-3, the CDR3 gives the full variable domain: EAGVAQSPRYKIIEKRQSVAFWCNPISGHATLYWYQQILGQGPKLLIQFQNNGVVDDSQLPKDRFSAERLKGVDSTLKIQPAKLEDSAVYLCASSSGRADGNTIYFGEGSWLTVV.

The CDR3 region has the DNA TGTGCCAGCAGCTCCCCTCAGGGAGCAAGAGAGACCCAGTACTTC. This translates into CASSSPQGARETQYF. The V call is TRBV28, the J call TRBJ2-5; D might be TRBD1 or TRBD2, each matching 5 bases. The CDR3 is 15 amino acids. Germline CDR1 reads MDHEN; CDR2 reads SYDVKM. V dropped 6 bases and J dropped 4 bases, with 18 bases sitting between them.

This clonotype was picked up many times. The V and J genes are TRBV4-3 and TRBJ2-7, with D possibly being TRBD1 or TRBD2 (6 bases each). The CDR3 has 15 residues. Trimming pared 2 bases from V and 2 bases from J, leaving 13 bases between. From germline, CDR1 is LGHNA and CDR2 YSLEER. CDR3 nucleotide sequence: TGCGCCAGCAGCCAACGCGGGACATCGGCCTACGAGCAGTACTTC. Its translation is CASSQRGTSAYEQYF.

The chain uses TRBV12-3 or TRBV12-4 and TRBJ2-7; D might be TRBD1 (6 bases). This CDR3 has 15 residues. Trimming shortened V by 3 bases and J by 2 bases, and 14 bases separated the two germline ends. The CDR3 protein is CASSFRGTVTYEQYF. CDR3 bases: TGTGCCAGCAGTTTTAGGGGGACCGTCACCTACGAGCAGTACTTC.

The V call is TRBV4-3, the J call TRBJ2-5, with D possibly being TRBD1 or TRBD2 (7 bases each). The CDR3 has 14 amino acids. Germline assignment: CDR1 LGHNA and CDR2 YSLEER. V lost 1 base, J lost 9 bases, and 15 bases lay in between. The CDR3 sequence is CASSQAPAGGAQYF. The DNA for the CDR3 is TGCGCCAGCAGCCAAGCGCCCGCAGGGGGGGCCCAGTACTTC.

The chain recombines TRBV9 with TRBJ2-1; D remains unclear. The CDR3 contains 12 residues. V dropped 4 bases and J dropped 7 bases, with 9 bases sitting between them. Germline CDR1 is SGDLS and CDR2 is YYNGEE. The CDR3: CASSPNGNEQFF. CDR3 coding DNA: TGTGCCAGCAGCCCGAACGGGAATGAGCAGTTCTTC.

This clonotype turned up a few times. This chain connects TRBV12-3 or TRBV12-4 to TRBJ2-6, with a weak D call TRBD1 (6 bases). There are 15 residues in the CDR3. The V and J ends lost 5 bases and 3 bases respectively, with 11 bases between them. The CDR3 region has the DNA TGTGCCAGCAGTAACAGGGTCAGTGGGGCCAACGTCCTGACTTTC. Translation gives CASSNRVSGANVLTF.